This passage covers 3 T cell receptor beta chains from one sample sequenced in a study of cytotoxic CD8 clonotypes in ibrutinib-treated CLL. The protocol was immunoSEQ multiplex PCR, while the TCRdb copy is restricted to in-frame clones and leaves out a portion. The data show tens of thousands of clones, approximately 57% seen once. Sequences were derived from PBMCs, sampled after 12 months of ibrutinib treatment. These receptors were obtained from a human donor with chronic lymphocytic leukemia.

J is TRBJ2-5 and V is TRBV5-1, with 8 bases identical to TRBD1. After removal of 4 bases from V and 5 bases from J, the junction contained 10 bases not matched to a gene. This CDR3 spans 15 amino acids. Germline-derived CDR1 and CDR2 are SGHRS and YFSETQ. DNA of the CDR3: TGCGCCAGCAGCCTACAGGGGGATTCGACGGAGACCCAGTACTTC. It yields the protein CASSLQGDSTETQYF.

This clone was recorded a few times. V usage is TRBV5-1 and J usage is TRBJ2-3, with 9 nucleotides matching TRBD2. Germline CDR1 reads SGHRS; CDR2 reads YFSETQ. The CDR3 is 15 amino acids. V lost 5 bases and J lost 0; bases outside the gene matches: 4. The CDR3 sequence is CASRLAGRSTDTQYF. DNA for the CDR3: TGCGCCAGCAGGCTAGCGGGGAGAAGCACAGATACGCAGTATTTT.

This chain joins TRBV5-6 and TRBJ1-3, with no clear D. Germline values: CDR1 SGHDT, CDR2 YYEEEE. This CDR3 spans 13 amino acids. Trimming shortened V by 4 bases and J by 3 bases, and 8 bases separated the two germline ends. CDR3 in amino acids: CASSVDVGNTIYF. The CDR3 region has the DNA TGTGCCAGCAGCGTGGACGTTGGAAACACCATATATTTT.